The clone carrying this T cell receptor (beta chain) appeared many times. Its antigen is unknown. The sample belongs to a study of CD8 T cells in ankylosing spondylitis. Whole-study findings and limits: One TCR beta motif, made up of about 8 highly homologous variants, appeared characteristic of ankylosing spondylitis blood.

The V and J ends lost 0 bases and 10 bases, in that order; junction bases with no gene match: 6. The CDR3 has 15 residues. TCRdb re-called the 5' RACE reads through MiXCR, storing one row per CDR3 protein. The sample has more than 500,000 distinct CDR3 sequences, approximately 5% seen once. The receptor's source is a male donor with ankylosing spondylitis. Sequences were obtained from blood, either unsorted or a sorted T cell fraction (not recorded which). This sequence joins TRBV12-3 or TRBV12-4 and TRBJ1-6, with 7 nucleotides matching TRBD1. In DNA form, the CDR3 reads TGTGCCAGCAGTTTAGCCCAGGGGGTATGGTCACCCCTCCACTTT. Amino acid sequence: CASSLAQGVWSPLHF.